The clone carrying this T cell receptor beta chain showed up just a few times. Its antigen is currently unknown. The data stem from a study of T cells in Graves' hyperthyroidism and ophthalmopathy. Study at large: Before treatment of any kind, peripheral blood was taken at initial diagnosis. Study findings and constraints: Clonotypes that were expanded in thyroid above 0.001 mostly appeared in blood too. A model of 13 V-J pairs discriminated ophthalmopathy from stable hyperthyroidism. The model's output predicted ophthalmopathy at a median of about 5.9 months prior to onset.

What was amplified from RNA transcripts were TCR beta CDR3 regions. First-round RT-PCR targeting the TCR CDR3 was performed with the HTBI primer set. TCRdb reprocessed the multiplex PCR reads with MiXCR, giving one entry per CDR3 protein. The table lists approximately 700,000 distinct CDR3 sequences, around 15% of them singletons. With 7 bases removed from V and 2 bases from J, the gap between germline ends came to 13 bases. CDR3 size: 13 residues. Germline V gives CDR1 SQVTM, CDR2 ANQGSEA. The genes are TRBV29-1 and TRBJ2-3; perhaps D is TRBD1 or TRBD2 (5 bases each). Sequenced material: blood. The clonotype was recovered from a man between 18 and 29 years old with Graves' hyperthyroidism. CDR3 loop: CSARDPYTDTQYF. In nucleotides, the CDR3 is TGCAGCGCCCGGGACCCGTACACAGATACGCAGTATTTT.